The next 31 T cell receptor beta chains were all read from a single sample in a study of blood T cell repertoires in COVID-19. Only in-frame clones appear in the TCRdb table, and some are missing; sequencing was by immunoSEQ multiplex PCR. The sample holds around 220,000 clones; around 85% are singletons and the top ten take around 4.1%. The specimen was peripheral blood. The receptors come from a woman aged 40 to 49 with active or convalescent COVID-19.

The V call is TRBV6-6, the J call TRBJ1-1, with unresolved D. The CDR3 consists of 14 residues. V lost 5 bases, J lost 4 bases, and 14 bases lay in between. In germline, CDR1 is MNHNY, CDR2 SVGAGI (reference sequence). Here the CDR3 DNA reads TGTGCCAGCAGTATAACCGGGAAAAGCACTGAAGCTTTCTTT. Its translation is CASSITGKSTEAFF.

The gene calls are TRBV2 and TRBJ2-4; D remains unclear. Germline-derived CDR1 and CDR2 are SNHLY and FYNNEI. V dropped 8 bases and J dropped 0 bases, with 14 bases sitting between them. The CDR3 has 15 amino acids. The CDR3 bases are TGTGCCAGCCGACTGTACCTACTAGCCAAAAACATTCAGTACTTC. It specifies CASRLYLLAKNIQYF.

The V call is TRBV6-6, the J call TRBJ1-5; 8 bases are a match to TRBD1. CDR3 length equals 13 residues. The J segment lost 11 bases and the V segment lost 4 bases, leaving 7 bases of the junction unmatched. CDR1 MNHNY and CDR2 SVGAGI come from the germline V gene (reference sequence). CDR3 amino acids: CASSSGTGAAQHF. The CDR3 nucleotides are TGTGCCAGCAGTTCCGGGACAGGCGCGGCCCAGCATTTT.

The chain combines TRBV4-2 with TRBJ2-1; perhaps TRBD1 as D (5 bases). CDR1 is LGHNA, CDR2 YNFKEQ, per germline. This CDR3 is built from 13 residues. Trimming took off 4 bases at V and 5 bases at J, with 9 bases between the two ends. The CDR3 region is CASSLTTDNEQFF. The CDR3 DNA reads as TGTGCCAGCAGCCTTACGACAGACAATGAGCAGTTCTTC.

V is TRBV4-1 and J is TRBJ1-2; perhaps TRBD1 as D (5 bases). The V and J ends lost 4 bases and 1 base respectively, with 13 bases between them. Germline CDR1 reads MGHRA; CDR2 reads YSYEKL. This CDR3 has 15 amino acids. CDR3 DNA sequence: TGCGCCAGCAGCCTTTCAGGGTCGTTTAACTATGGCTACACCTTC. Protein product: CASSLSGSFNYGYTF.

This chain uses TRBV27 with TRBJ1-2; D is unclear. Germline V CDR1 and CDR2: MNHEY, SMNVEV (reference sequence). Trimming left V 6 bases short and J 9 bases short, with 20 bases between. The CDR3 covers 14 residues. The DNA for the CDR3 is TGTGCCAGCAGGTCCTTTGCGGCCTCCGGGAGCTACACCTTC. Translating gives CASRSFAASGSYTF.

The chain has TRBV6-5 and TRBJ2-3; weak D call: TRBD2 (6 bases). The CDR3 has 15 residues. Germline V gene sequence: CDR1 MNHEY, CDR2 SVGAGI. Trimming cost V 11 bases and J 7 bases, with 25 bases left between them. The CDR3 bases are TGTGCCGGGGGGAACCGGGACCAACACAGGTATACGCAGTATTTT. Residues: CAGGNRDQHRYTQYF.

This clone has only one observation. The chain combines TRBV28 with TRBJ2-2; a weak D match, TRBD1 (6 bases). The CDR3 spans 14 residues. Per germline, CDR1 MDHEN and CDR2 SYDVKM. Deletions cut 8 bases from V and 1 base from J, with 11 bases between. Here the CDR3 reads CASQGGVNTGELFF. CDR3 DNA: TGTGCCAGCCAAGGGGGAGTGAACACCGGGGAGCTGTTTTTT. The variable domain in full, completed from reference TRBV28 and TRBJ2-2, reads DVKVTQSSRYLVKRTGEKVFLECVQDMDHENMFWYRQDPGLGLRLIYFSYDVKMKEKGDIPEGYSVSREKKERFSLILESASTNQTSMYLCASQGGVNTGELFFGEGSRLTVL.

This chain connects TRBV7-3 to TRBJ2-1, with 8 bases aligning to TRBD1. Trimming at V came to 3 bases and at J to 3 bases, leaving 4 bases not matched to a gene. The V gene's germline CDR1 is SGHTA and CDR2 FQGTGA. The CDR3 covers 15 residues. CDR3 sequence (DNA): TGTGCCAGCAGCTTCGACAGGGGTAGCTACAATGAGCAGTTCTTC. Amino acids: CASSFDRGSYNEQFF.

The chain recombines TRBV6-2 or TRBV6-3 with TRBJ2-7, with 7 bases fitting TRBD1. CDR3 length equals 15 residues. V gave up 4 bases and J gave up 3 bases; unmatched junction bases: 9. Per the germline V gene, CDR1 is MNHEY and CDR2 is SVGEGT. This CDR3 is CASSSPGQSIYEQYF. In DNA form, the CDR3 reads TGTGCCAGCAGTTCACCGGGACAGAGCATCTACGAGCAGTACTTC.

The chain uses TRBV24-1 and TRBJ2-7, with D maybe TRBD1 (7 bases). With 5 bases removed from V and 12 bases from J, the gap between germline ends came to 16 bases. The CDR3 consists of 12 residues. CDR1 KGHDR and CDR2 SFDVKD come from the germline V gene. The DNA for the CDR3 is TGTGCCACCAGTGCGAAGGGGGCGCGGGGGTACTTC. Amino acids: CATSAKGARGYF.

This rearrangement joins TRBV12-3 or TRBV12-4 to TRBJ1-1, with D possibly matching TRBD1 (5 bases). V shed 3 bases and J shed 1 base, with 6 bases lying between them. This CDR3 spans 13 amino acids. CDR3 residues: CASSFDRNTEAFF. The CDR3, as DNA: TGTGCCAGCAGTTTTGACAGGAACACTGAAGCTTTCTTT.

The chain employs TRBV6-4 and TRBJ2-1; 7 positions agree with TRBD2. Germline V gene data show CDR1 as MRHNA and CDR2 as SNTAGT. V dropped 2 bases and J dropped 9; count of bases not matched to a gene: 10. The CDR3 length is 15 residues. The CDR3, as DNA: TGTGCCAGCAGTGACCGGCCTAGCGGTCTGGGTGAGCAGTTCTTC. Translation: CASSDRPSGLGEQFF.

The rearrangement uses TRBV10-3 and TRBJ2-3; 10 positions agree with TRBD2. Germline CDR1 is ENHRY and CDR2 is SYGVKD. V lost 8 bases and J lost 7; bases outside the gene matches: 6. This CDR3 comprises 13 residues. CDR3 sequence: CAISLAGPNTQYF. The CDR3 nucleotides read TGTGCCATCTCACTAGCGGGGCCTAATACGCAGTATTTT.

V gene TRBV6-1 combines with J gene TRBJ1-4; D is perhaps TRBD1 (6 bases). Trimming stripped 4 bases from V and 3 bases from J, with 18 bases between. This CDR3 comprises 17 residues. Germline V lookup: CDR1 MNHNS, CDR2 SASEGT. CDR3 DNA: TGTGCCAGCAGTGGGTTCTTCACCCCAGGGGCTAATGAAAAACTGTTTTTT. This gives the protein CASSGFFTPGANEKLFF.

The chain has TRBV28 and TRBJ1-2; D not certain. Looked up from germline, CDR1 is MDHEN and CDR2 is SYDVKM. This CDR3 has 12 residues. V lost 3 bases and J 5 bases, leaving 7 bases between the germline ends. The CDR3 DNA is TGTGCCAGCAGTTTCTTGAGGTATGGCTACACCTTC. Its protein product is CASSFLRYGYTF.

This chain links TRBV11-2 with TRBJ1-1, with D possibly TRBD1 on 5 matching bases. V was pared by 0 bases and J by 5 bases, with 13 bases between. CDR3 length equals 15 residues. The germline V gene has CDR1 SGHAT and CDR2 FQNNGV. The CDR3 spells CASSLERFGGTEAFF. The CDR3 region has the DNA TGTGCCAGCAGCTTAGAACGTTTTGGGGGGACTGAAGCTTTCTTT.

The sample holds a few counts of this clone. The chain uses TRBV5-4 and TRBJ1-1; perhaps TRBD1 as D (5 bases). The V gene's germline CDR1 is SGHNT and CDR2 YYREEE (reference sequence). Trimming stripped 2 bases from V and 1 base from J, with 6 bases between. This CDR3 comprises 13 residues. The DNA of the CDR3 is TGTGCCAGCAGCTTTGACAGGAACACTGAAGCTTTCTTT. Protein: CASSFDRNTEAFF.

The genes are TRBV12-3 or TRBV12-4 and TRBJ1-5, with 7 positions matching TRBD1. The V and J ends lost 7 bases and 3 bases, in that order; junction bases with no gene match: 3. The CDR3 covers 13 residues. CDR3 protein: CASNQGVNQPQHF. The CDR3 coding sequence is TGTGCCAGCAACCAGGGGGTCAATCAGCCCCAGCATTTT.

The table lists this clone with a few counts. The chain joins TRBV10-3 to TRBJ1-2; D is perhaps TRBD1 (6 bases). This CDR3 region has 12 residues. V was cut by 8 bases and J by 8 bases, with 15 bases left in between. Per the germline V gene, CDR1 is ENHRY and CDR2 is SYGVKD. CDR3 bases: TGTGCCATCGGAGGGGGGGCAGCCGGCTACACCTTC. Protein: CAIGGGAAGYTF.

Only a few counts were recorded for this clone. This chain connects TRBV5-1 to TRBJ1-6; 10 bases match TRBD1. The CDR3 length is 17 residues. CDR1 and CDR2 (germline): SGHRS, YFSETQ. The trim removed 1 base at V and 6 bases at J, leaving 7 bases unmatched. The CDR3 region has the DNA TGCGCCAGCAGCTTGTGGGCCGGACAGGGGGGTAATTCACCCCTCCACTTT. Translation: CASSLWAGQGGNSPLHF. Full variable domain (missing parts from reference TRBV5-1 and TRBJ1-6): KAGVTQTPRYLIKTRGQQVTLSCSPISGHRSVSWYQQTPGQGLQFLFEYFSETQRNKGNFPGRFSGRQFSNSRSEMNVSTLELGDSALYLCASSLWAGQGGNSPLHFGNGTRLTVT.

The chain has TRBV14 and TRBJ1-2; D gene ambiguous. Trimming removed 0 bases from V and 4 bases from J, with 12 bases in between. Per the germline V gene, CDR1 is SGHDN and CDR2 is FVKESK. CDR3 length: 15 residues. In DNA form, the CDR3 reads TGTGCCAGCAGCCAAGATCCGGGCGGGGTCTATGGCTACACCTTC. Amino acids: CASSQDPGGVYGYTF. The full variable domain, its missing parts supplied by reference TRBV14 and TRBJ1-2, is EAGVTQFPSHSVIEKGQTVTLRCDPISGHDNLYWYRRVMGKEIKFLLHFVKESKQDESGMPNNRFLAERTGGTYSTLKVQPAELEDSGVYFCASSQDPGGVYGYTFGSGTRLTVV.

This chain connects TRBV19 to TRBJ2-1; 8 nucleotides agree with TRBD1. CDR1 is LNHDA, CDR2 SQIVND, per germline (reference sequence). V shed 7 bases and J 6 bases; nucleotides not matched to a gene: 8. The CDR3 consists of 14 residues. CDR3 bases: TGTGCCAGTACTCCACCTACAGGGGGCAATGAGCAGTTCTTC. Residues: CASTPPTGGNEQFF.

The V and J genes are TRBV11-2 and TRBJ1-1; tentative D call: TRBD1 (6 bases). The length of the CDR3 is 15 residues. Per the germline V gene, CDR1 is SGHAT and CDR2 is FQNNGV. Trimming removed 7 bases at V and 5 bases at J, with 20 bases between. This CDR3 is CASKKQGGGGTEAFF. In nucleotides, the CDR3 is TGTGCCAGCAAAAAACAAGGAGGGGGAGGGACTGAAGCTTTCTTT.

The count of this clone is one. The J gene is TRBJ1-4, the V gene TRBV5-1; 8 nucleotides align to TRBD1. Germline V gene lookup returns CDR1 SGHRS and CDR2 YFSETQ. The length of the CDR3 is 16 residues. After removal of 4 bases from V and 7 bases from J, the junction contained 12 bases not matched to a gene. CDR3 protein: CASSVQGQGSGEKLFF. The CDR3 DNA is TGCGCCAGCAGCGTACAAGGACAGGGTTCGGGTGAAAAACTGTTTTTT.

This rearrangement joins TRBV3-1 (or the pseudogene TRBV3-2) to TRBJ1-4, with TRBD1 identical over 7 bases. The length of the CDR3 is 14 residues. The germline gives CDR1 LGHDT, CDR2 YNNKEL (reference sequence). J was trimmed by 8 bases and V by 5 bases; bases with no gene match: 8. DNA of the CDR3: TGTGCCAGCAGCGTCCGAGGAGGGGGCGAAAAACTGTTTTTT. Protein sequence: CASSVRGGGEKLFF.

V is TRBV9 and J is TRBJ2-1, with TRBD2 matching 9 bases. Germline V gives CDR1 SGDLS, CDR2 YYNGEE. The J segment lost 9 bases and the V segment lost 0 bases, leaving 7 bases of the junction unmatched. The CDR3 has 15 amino acids. CDR3 DNA sequence: TGTGCCAGCAGCGTAGATGGCGGGGGGGCCCGTGAGCAGTTCTTC. Its protein is CASSVDGGGAREQFF.

The chain is built from TRBV6-5 and TRBJ1-6; 7 bases map to TRBD1. V trimming: 6 bases; J trimming: 9 bases; junction bases outside the gene matches: 11. The germline V gene encodes CDR1 MNHEY and CDR2 SVGAGI. The CDR3 runs to 15 residues. CDR3 protein: CASSEGWQGGSPLHF. In DNA, the CDR3 is TGTGCCAGCAGCGAGGGGTGGCAGGGGGGTTCACCCCTCCACTTT.

The V and J genes are TRBV15 and TRBJ1-3, with D possibly matching TRBD1 (5 bases). The V gene's germline CDR1 is LNHNV and CDR2 YYDKDF (reference sequence). The CDR3 runs to 15 residues. V lost 2 bases and J 0 bases, leaving 8 bases between the germline ends. The CDR3 sequence: CATSRQGGSGNTIYF. The DNA of the CDR3 is TGTGCCACCAGCAGACAGGGCGGCTCTGGAAACACCATATATTTT.

This clone was recorded a few times. The V and J genes are TRBV2 and TRBJ1-3, with D unresolved. The CDR3 spans 14 residues. Trimming took 1 base from V and 4 from J, leaving 8 bases between them. Germline V lookup: CDR1 SNHLY, CDR2 FYNNEI. The CDR3 DNA is TGTGCCAGCAGTGAAGTTTATAGCGGAAACACCATATATTTT. Translating it yields CASSEVYSGNTIYF. Full variable domain (rest looked up from reference TRBV2 and TRBJ1-3): EPEVTQTPSHQVTQMGQEVILRCVPISNHLYFYWYRQILGQKVEFLVSFYNNEISEKSEIFDDQFSVERPDGSNFTLKIRSTKLEDSAMYFCASSEVYSGNTIYFGEGSWLTVV.

This clone appeared a single time. The genes are TRBV19 and TRBJ1-5; 9 positions agree with TRBD1. V shed 6 bases, J shed 2 bases, and the junction held 11 bases outside the gene matches. CDR1 LNHDA and CDR2 SQIVND come from the germline V gene (reference sequence). The CDR3 consists of 17 residues. In DNA form, the CDR3 reads TGTGCCAGTAGACGGACAGGGGTTAGGGTGGGCAATCAGCCCCAGCATTTT. Protein product: CASRRTGVRVGNQPQHF. Complete variable domain (other parts from reference TRBV19 and TRBJ1-5): DGGITQSPKYLFRKEGQNVTLSCEQNLNHDAMYWYRQDPGQGLRLIYYSQIVNDFQKGDIAEGYSVSREKKESFPLTVTSAQKNPTAFYLCASRRTGVRVGNQPQHFGDGTRLSIL.